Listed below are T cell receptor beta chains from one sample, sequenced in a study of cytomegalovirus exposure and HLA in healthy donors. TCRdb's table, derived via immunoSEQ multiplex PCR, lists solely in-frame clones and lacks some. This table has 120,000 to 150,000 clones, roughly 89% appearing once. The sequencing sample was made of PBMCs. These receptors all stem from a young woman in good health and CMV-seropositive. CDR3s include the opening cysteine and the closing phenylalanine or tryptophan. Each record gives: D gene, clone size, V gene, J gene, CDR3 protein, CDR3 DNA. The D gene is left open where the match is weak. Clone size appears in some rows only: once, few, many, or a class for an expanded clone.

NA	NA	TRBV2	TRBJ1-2	CASSEESWSTGNYGYTF	TGTGCCAGCAGTGAGGAGTCATGGAGTACAGGCAACTATGGCTACACCTTC
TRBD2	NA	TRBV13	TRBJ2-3	CASSPGLDKTDTQYF	TGTGCCAGCAGCCCCGGACTAGATAAAACAGATACGCAGTATTTT
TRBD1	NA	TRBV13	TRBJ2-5	CASSSPDRGLVQTQYF	TGTGCCAGCAGCTCCCCCGACAGGGGGCTAGTGCAGACCCAGTACTTC
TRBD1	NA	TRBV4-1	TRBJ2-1	CASSQAKFTGVTYNEQFF	TGCGCCAGCAGCCAGGCCAAATTTACAGGGGTAACCTACAATGAGCAGTTCTTC
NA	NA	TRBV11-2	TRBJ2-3	CASSQRLGFADTQYF	TGTGCCAGCAGCCAAAGACTAGGTTTCGCAGATACGCAGTATTTT
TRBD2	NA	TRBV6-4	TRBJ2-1	CASSDSGTSGYNEQFF	TGTGCCAGCAGTGACTCCGGGACTAGCGGCTACAATGAGCAGTTCTTC
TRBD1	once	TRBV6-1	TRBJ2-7	CAARWDREYEQYF	TGTGCCGCCCGATGGGACAGGGAGTACGAGCAGTACTTC
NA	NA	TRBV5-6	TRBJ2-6	CASSTFTGLSSGANVLTF	TGTGCCAGCAGCACCTTTACAGGGCTTAGCTCTGGGGCCAACGTCCTGACTTTC
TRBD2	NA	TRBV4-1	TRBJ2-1	CASSQETGTSGYNEQFF	TGCGCCAGCAGCCAAGAGACCGGGACTAGCGGCTACAATGAGCAGTTCTTC
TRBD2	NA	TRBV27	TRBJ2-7	CASSKSGKGYEQYF	TGTGCCAGCAGTAAAAGCGGGAAAGGGTACGAGCAGTACTTC
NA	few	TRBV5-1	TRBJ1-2	CASSDLGENGYTF	TGCGCCAGCAGCGATTTAGGAGAGAATGGCTACACCTTC
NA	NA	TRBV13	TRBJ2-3	CASSLVAETSTDTQYF	TGTGCCAGCAGCTTAGTAGCGGAAACTAGCACAGATACGCAGTATTTT
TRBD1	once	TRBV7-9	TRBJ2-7	CASSLRQGYEQYF	TGTGCCAGCAGCCTCAGACAGGGGTACGAGCAGTACTTC
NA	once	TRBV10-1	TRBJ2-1	CASSESDFSYEQFF	TGCGCCAGCAGTGAGTCTGACTTCAGCTATGAGCAGTTCTTC
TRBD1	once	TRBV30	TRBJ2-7	CAWSQGGAYRLYEQYF	TGTGCCTGGAGTCAAGGGGGCGCATACCGGCTCTACGAGCAGTACTTC
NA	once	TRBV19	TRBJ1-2	CASSIPLDSHGYTF	TGTGCCAGTAGTATCCCACTCGACAGTCACGGCTACACCTTC
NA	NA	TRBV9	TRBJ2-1	CASSGREYLGNEQFF	TGTGCCAGCAGCGGGAGGGAGTACTTGGGCAATGAGCAGTTCTTC
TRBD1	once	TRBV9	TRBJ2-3	CASSARPGQGNTDTQYF	TGTGCCAGCAGCGCCAGACCGGGACAGGGGAACACAGATACGCAGTATTTT
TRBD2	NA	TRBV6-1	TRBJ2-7	CATSAGASYEQYF	TGTGCCACCTCAGCGGGGGCCTCCTACGAGCAGTACTTC
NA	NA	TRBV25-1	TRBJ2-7	CASSELGAGVEQYF	TGTGCCAGCAGTGAATTAGGAGCAGGGGTCGAGCAGTACTTC
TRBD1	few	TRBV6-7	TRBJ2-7	CASSYSVAGTGHYEQYF	TGTGCCAGCAGTTACTCCGTGGCCGGGACAGGGCACTACGAGCAGTACTTC
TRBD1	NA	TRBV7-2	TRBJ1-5	CASSARDRGSGQPQHF	TGTGCCAGCAGCGCCCGGGACAGGGGCTCGGGGCAGCCCCAGCATTTT
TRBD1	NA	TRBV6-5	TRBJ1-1	CASSLAGGANTEAFF	TGTGCCAGCAGTCTGGCAGGGGGCGCGAACACTGAAGCTTTCTTT
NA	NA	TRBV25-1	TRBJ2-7	CASSGSLSYEQYF	TGTGCCAGTTCCGGGTCCCTCTCCTACGAGCAGTACTTC
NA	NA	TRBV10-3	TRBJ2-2	CAISETVQGPGELFF	TGTGCCATCAGTGAGACCGTACAGGGTCCCGGGGAGCTGTTTTTT
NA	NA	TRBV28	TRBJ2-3	CASGERGRGTDTQYF	TGTGCCAGCGGAGAAAGGGGGCGGGGAACAGATACGCAGTATTTT